The 11 T cell receptor beta chains below come from one sample, sequenced in a study of T cells in Graves' hyperthyroidism and ophthalmopathy. Researchers took RNA transcripts and amplified the TCR beta CDR3 regions from them. TCR CDR3 regions were first amplified by RT-PCR with HTBI primers. MiXCR, run by TCRdb on the multiplex PCR reads, gives a single entry per CDR3 protein. The repertoire consists of 400,000 to 450,000 distinct CDR3 sequences, with roughly 15% occurring once and the leading ten covering under 15%. The sequenced sample consisted of blood. The receptors shown here come from a man aged 18 to 30 with Graves' ophthalmopathy.

This clonotype occurred a few times. The chain is built from TRBV7-9 and TRBJ1-1; D unclear. Germline CDR1 is SEHNR and CDR2 is FQNEAQ (reference sequence). The CDR3 extends over 9 amino acids. Trimming left V 8 bases short and J 7 bases short, with 5 bases between. The CDR3 nucleotides read TGTGCCAGCGGGAATGAAGCTTTCTTT. This encodes CASGNEAFF.

The rearrangement links TRBV28 to TRBJ1-6, with unresolved D. Germline V gives CDR1 MDHEN, CDR2 SYDVKM. Trimming pared 2 bases from V and 4 bases from J, leaving 3 bases between. The CDR3 spans 13 residues. DNA of the CDR3: TGTGCCAGCAGTTTACAATATAATTCACCCCTCCACTTT. Translating it yields CASSLQYNSPLHF.

This clonotype appeared many times. The chain employs TRBV6-1 and TRBJ1-2, with D perhaps TRBD1 (6 bases). With 3 bases removed from V and 8 bases from J, the gap between germline ends came to 13 bases. The CDR3 sequence is 13 residues long. Germline loops: CDR1 MNHNS, CDR2 SASEGT. The CDR3 DNA is TGTGCCAGCAGTGATTGGCAGACAGGAGGCTACACCTTC. Its protein is CASSDWQTGGYTF.

This clonotype appeared many times. The V and J genes are TRBV20-1 and TRBJ1-6, with D tentatively TRBD1 (6 bases). The CDR3 length is 15 residues. Germline V gene lookup returns CDR1 DFQATT and CDR2 SNEGSKA (reference sequence). The V and J ends lost 3 bases and 9 bases respectively, with 18 bases between them. The CDR3 DNA is TGCAGTGCTAGGGCGGGGGGGCAAGTCGGTTCACCCCTCCACTTT. Translating gives CSARAGGQVGSPLHF.

This chain connects TRBV30 to TRBJ2-6; D is undetermined. The V end lost 4 bases, the J end lost 0 bases, and 16 bases lay between the germline ends. CDR1 and CDR2 from the germline V gene are GTSNPN and SVGIG (reference sequence). CDR3 length: 17 amino acids. CDR3 protein: CAWNIFGRVSGANVLTF. The CDR3 region has the DNA TGTGCCTGGAATATCTTCGGACGAGTCTCTGGGGCCAACGTCCTGACTTTC. The entire variable domain, with the rest obtained from reference TRBV30 and TRBJ2-6, is as follows: SQTIHQWPATLVQPVGSPLSLECTVEGTSNPNLYWYRQAAGRGLQLLFYSVGIGQISSEVPQNLSASRPQDRQFILSSKKLLLSDSGFYLCAWNIFGRVSGANVLTFGAGSRLTVL.

This clonotype was seen repeatedly, ten times or more. V usage is TRBV19 and J usage is TRBJ2-7; D possibly matches TRBD1 or TRBD2 (5 bases each). Germline V gene data show CDR1 as LNHDA and CDR2 as SQIVND (reference sequence). There are 13 residues in the CDR3. V lost 5 bases and J lost 4, with 12 bases in between. CDR3 residues: CASSGGEGYEQYF. CDR3 DNA: TGTGCCAGTAGTGGAGGAGAGGGGTACGAGCAGTACTTC.

This clonotype was picked up a small number of times. This rearrangement joins TRBV29-1 to TRBJ1-2, with D perhaps matching TRBD1 (5 bases). V was cut by 4 bases and J by 2 bases, with 11 bases left in between. Per germline, CDR1 SQVTM and CDR2 ANQGSEA. The CDR3 consists of 13 residues. CDR3 residues: CSVAGTSNYGYTF. The DNA for the CDR3 is TGCAGCGTTGCTGGGACTAGCAACTATGGCTACACCTTC.

This clonotype was seen at least ten times. The rearrangement links TRBV11-2 to TRBJ2-1; D is ambiguous. This CDR3 is 15 amino acids long. Per germline, CDR1 SGHAT and CDR2 FQNNGV. V was pared by 1 base and J by 0 bases, with 7 bases between. As DNA, the CDR3 is TGTGCCAGCAGCTTAGTAGGAAACTCCTACAATGAGCAGTTCTTC. Residues: CASSLVGNSYNEQFF.

V gene TRBV5-1 combines with J gene TRBJ2-3; the D is unclear. V lost 4 bases and J lost 6, with 18 bases in between. The CDR3 has 15 amino acids. Germline V CDR1 and CDR2: SGHRS, YFSETQ. CDR3 DNA sequence: TGCGCCAGCAGCCCCGTAGACATGCGCATTGATACGCAGTATTTT. As protein: CASSPVDMRIDTQYF. Looking up the rest from reference TRBV5-1 and TRBJ2-3 gives the full variable domain: KAGVTQTPRYLIKTRGQQVTLSCSPISGHRSVSWYQQTPGQGLQFLFEYFSETQRNKGNFPGRFSGRQFSNSRSEMNVSTLELGDSALYLCASSPVDMRIDTQYFGPGTRLTVL.

This clonotype was observed many times. The chain recombines TRBV7-6 with TRBJ2-7, with D unclear. Germline V gene data show CDR1 as SGHVS and CDR2 as FNYEAQ. V lost 1 base and J lost 0, with 10 bases in between. The CDR3 loop spans 15 amino acids. The CDR3 here is CASSLGPGLSYEQYF. The CDR3 nucleotides read TGTGCCAGCAGCTTAGGTCCAGGCCTCTCCTACGAGCAGTACTTC.

Only a few counts were recorded for this clonotype. The rearrangement links TRBV30 to TRBJ2-2; 8 bases are a match to TRBD2. The CDR3 loop spans 14 amino acids. The germline CDR1 and CDR2 sequences are GTSNPN and SVGIG (reference sequence). The V gene end was trimmed by 0 bases and the J gene end by 3 bases; junction bases not matched to a gene: 0. DNA for the CDR3: TGTGCCTGGAGTGTAGCGGGGGACACCGGGGAGCTGTTTTTT. Amino acid sequence: CAWSVAGDTGELFF.